This TCR beta chain appears in the sequencing data of a study of CD4 T cells in relation to SARS-CoV-2 and coronaviruses. For the study at large: The HLA restriction of the shared crossreactive spike epitopes was mapped.

Data came from immunoSEQ multiplex PCR; TCRdb stores just in-frame clones and leaves some out. The table has 65,000 or so clones, over 80% seen once. Remarks on this clone: The antigen is undetermined.

The unexposed donors gave CD4+ T cells in 2011-2018, prior to COVID-19. Naive and memory CD4+ T cells came from enriched cryopreserved PBMCs. Trimming pared 0 bases from V and 6 bases from J, leaving 12 bases between. The germline gives CDR1 GTSNPN, CDR2 SVGIG (reference sequence). The length of the CDR3 is 15 residues. Study observations and caveats: Compared with monoreactive clones, crossreactive clones showed significantly weaker SARS-CoV-2 expansion.

What was sequenced was memory CD4+ T cells from PBMCs. The receptor comes from a human donor in good health. The rearrangement joins TRBV30 to TRBJ1-6; perhaps TRBD1 as D (6 bases). DNA for the CDR3: TGTGCCTGGAGTGTAAGCGTGGGGGCTAATTCACCCCTCCACTTT. Its protein product is CAWSVSVGANSPLHF.